The 8 T cell receptor beta chains given below trace back to one sample, sequenced in a study of cytomegalovirus exposure and HLA in healthy donors (dated by TCRdb to between 2016 and 2019). Library construction relied on the immunoSEQ multiplex PCR assay. For the multiplex PCR, a mixture combining 60 forward primers for TCR Vbeta segments and 13 reverse primers for TCR Jbeta segments was used. Here the immuneACCESS table is served through TCRdb, limited to in-frame sequences with V and J called. Missing clones are a known gap in these copies; in checked studies unresolved V genes cover under half, and the rest lacks a known reason. The sample contains 150,000 to 160,000 clones, 82% of them found a single time. 6.5% to 7.5% of the sample lies in the top ten. The specimen sequenced was PBMCs. These receptors were collected from a woman aged 45 to 65 in good health and CMV-seropositive.

J is TRBJ2-3 and V is TRBV5-1; the match to TRBD1 covers 9 bases. CDR3 length: 16 amino acids. CDR1 SGHRS and CDR2 YFSETQ come from the germline V gene. J lost 3 bases, V lost 0 bases, and 5 bases had no gene match. CDR3 coding DNA: TGCGCCAGCAGCTTGGGGGGGACAGGGAAAACAGATACGCAGTATTTT. It encodes CASSLGGTGKTDTQYF.

The chain carries TRBV6-6 and TRBJ1-4; 9 positions match TRBD1. V lost 3 bases and J lost 8; bases outside the gene matches: 7. CDR3 length equals 15 residues. Germline V CDR1 and CDR2: MNHNY, SVGAGI (reference sequence). The CDR3 sequence: CASSYRWDREEKLFF. CDR3 bases: TGTGCCAGCAGTTATCGTTGGGACAGGGAAGAAAAACTGTTTTTT.

The chain is built from TRBV7-8 and TRBJ1-2; 8 bases line up with TRBD1. Per the germline V gene, CDR1 is SGHVS and CDR2 is FQNEAQ. Trimming took 5 bases from V and 6 from J; bases not matched to a gene: 5. CDR3 length: 13 amino acids. DNA of the CDR3: TGTGCCAGCAGCGTCTTACAGGGGGATGGCTACACCTTC. Its protein is CASSVLQGDGYTF.

The chain couples TRBV19 to TRBJ1-2; TRBD1 might be the D (6 bases). The germline CDR1 and CDR2 sequences are LNHDA and SQIVND (reference sequence). The CDR3 consists of 18 residues. The V end was cut by 4 bases, the J end by 4 bases, with 25 bases between. The CDR3 DNA sequence: TGTGCCAGTAGTAGAGGCTTCTCTCGGGACACGGATTTCTATGGCTACACCTTC. Its translation is CASSRGFSRDTDFYGYTF.

The J gene is TRBJ2-3, the V gene TRBV7-2; D call uncertain. This CDR3 contains 15 residues. The ends were cut back, 4 bases at V and 2 bases at J, with 13 bases in the middle. Germline CDR1 reads SGHTA; CDR2 reads FQGNSA. The CDR3 region has the DNA TGTGCCAGCAGCTCAAACAGAGCTCTCACAGATACGCAGTATTTT. Its protein is CASSSNRALTDTQYF.

The chain links TRBV10-2 to TRBJ1-1; 8 bases match TRBD1. Per the germline V gene, CDR1 is WSHSY and CDR2 is SAAADI. The V and J ends lost 5 bases and 7 bases, in that order; junction bases with no gene match: 3. This CDR3 spans 12 amino acids. DNA of the CDR3: TGCGCCAGCAGTACCGGGACAGGTGAAGCTTTCTTT. Translating it yields CASSTGTGEAFF.

The chain recombines TRBV29-1 with TRBJ1-1; D perhaps matches TRBD1 (5 bases). This CDR3 is built from 13 residues. V was shortened by 3 bases and J by 1 base, with 9 bases between the two germline ends. Germline CDR1 SQVTM, CDR2 ANQGSEA. CDR3 protein: CSVDGGGNTEAFF. Written as DNA, the CDR3 is TGCAGCGTTGATGGGGGAGGGAACACTGAAGCTTTCTTT.

This chain joins TRBV6-1 and TRBJ2-1; 9 positions agree with TRBD2. The V segment lost 3 bases and the J segment 9 bases; nucleotides outside the gene matches: 6. CDR3 length: 14 amino acids. The germline V gene encodes CDR1 MNHNS and CDR2 SASEGT. In nucleotides, the CDR3 is TGTGCCAGCAGTGAGCTAGCGGGGATCCTTGAGCAGTTCTTC. Residues: CASSELAGILEQFF.